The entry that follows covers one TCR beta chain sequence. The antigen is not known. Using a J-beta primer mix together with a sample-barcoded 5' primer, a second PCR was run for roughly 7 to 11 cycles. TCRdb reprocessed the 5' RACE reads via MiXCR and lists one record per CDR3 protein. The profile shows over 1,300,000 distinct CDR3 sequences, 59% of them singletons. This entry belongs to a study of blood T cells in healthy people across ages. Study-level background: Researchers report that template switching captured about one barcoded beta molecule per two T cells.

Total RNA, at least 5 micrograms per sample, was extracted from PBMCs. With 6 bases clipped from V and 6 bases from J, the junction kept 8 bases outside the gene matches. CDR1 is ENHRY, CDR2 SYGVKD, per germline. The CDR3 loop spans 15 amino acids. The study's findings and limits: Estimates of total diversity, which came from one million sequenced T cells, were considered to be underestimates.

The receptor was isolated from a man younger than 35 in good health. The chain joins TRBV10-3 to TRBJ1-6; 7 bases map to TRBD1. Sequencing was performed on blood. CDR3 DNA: TGTGCCATCAGCCCGCGACAGGGTTCTAATTCACCCCTCCACTTT. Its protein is CAISPRQGSNSPLHF.